The 10 T cell receptor beta chains in this list originate from one sample, sequenced in a study of blood T cell repertoires in COVID-19. Libraries were prepared by immunoSEQ multiplex PCR; TCRdb keeps only in-frame clonotypes and omits some of them. The data contain 190,000 or so clones, 90% of them singletons. The sample was peripheral blood. These receptors all come from a man in his forties or fifties with acute or convalescent COVID-19.

This clone was picked up one time. The genes are TRBV6-1 and TRBJ1-1; 8 nucleotides line up with TRBD1. The CDR3 has 15 amino acids. The germline gives CDR1 MNHNS, CDR2 SASEGT. V lost 3 bases to trimming and J lost 4 bases; unmatched junction nucleotides: 7. Here the CDR3 reads CASSDRSGGFTEAFF. CDR3 nucleotides: TGTGCCAGCAGTGACCGCTCAGGGGGCTTCACTGAAGCTTTCTTT.

The gene calls are TRBV10-3 and TRBJ2-1, with TRBD2 matching 12 bases. The CDR3 totals 15 residues. Unmatched junction bases numbered 3, after V lost 2 bases and J lost 7 bases. Germline CDR1 and CDR2: ENHRY and SYGVKD. The CDR3 protein is CAISEGLAGKNEQFF. The CDR3 DNA follows: TGTGCCATCAGTGAGGGACTAGCGGGAAAGAATGAGCAGTTCTTC.

The chain couples TRBV7-9 to TRBJ2-1; possible D gene TRBD2, 5 bases. Trimming took 1 base from V and 10 from J, leaving 20 bases between them. This CDR3 comprises 16 residues. Germline CDR1 is SEHNR and CDR2 is FQNEAQ (reference sequence). This CDR3 is CASSLGDFREEDEQFF. In DNA form, the CDR3 reads TGTGCCAGCAGCTTAGGTGACTTTCGGGAAGAAGACGAGCAGTTCTTC. Looking up the rest from reference TRBV7-9 and TRBJ2-1 gives the full variable domain: DTGVSQNPRHKITKRGQNVTFRCDPISEHNRLYWYRQTLGQGPEFLTYFQNEAQLEKSRLLSDRFSAERPKGSFSTLEIQRTEQGDSAMYLCASSLGDFREEDEQFFGPGTRLTVL.

The chain combines TRBV19 with TRBJ1-6; D might be TRBD1 (5 bases). Germline values: CDR1 LNHDA, CDR2 SQIVND (reference sequence). This CDR3 region has 14 residues. Between the trimmed V and J ends, which lost 2 bases and 9 bases, there was a span of 11 bases. CDR3 loop: CASSISGRSSPLHF. CDR3 DNA: TGTGCCAGTAGTATATCAGGGCGGAGTTCACCCCTCCACTTT. Supplemented by reference TRBV19 and TRBJ1-6, the full variable domain reads DGGITQSPKYLFRKEGQNVTLSCEQNLNHDAMYWYRQDPGQGLRLIYYSQIVNDFQKGDIAEGYSVSREKKESFPLTVTSAQKNPTAFYLCASSISGRSSPLHFGNGTRLTVT.

The rearrangement joins TRBV6-2 or TRBV6-3 to TRBJ1-1; 7 bases are shared with TRBD1. J gave up 3 bases and V 5 bases, and 12 bases lay outside the gene matches. The CDR3 covers 16 residues. Germline CDR1 reads MNHEY; CDR2 reads SVGEGT. The CDR3 DNA is TGTGCCAGCAGTCGACAGGGTGCTTTTATTTACACTGAAGCTTTCTTT. This sequence encodes CASSRQGAFIYTEAFF.

This clone was seen a handful of times. This sequence joins TRBV30 and TRBJ1-1; perhaps TRBD1 as D (5 bases). The germline V and J ends were trimmed by 0 bases and 6 bases, with 8 bases remaining between them. Germline-derived CDR1 and CDR2 are GTSNPN and SVGIG (reference sequence). The CDR3 has 12 amino acids. The CDR3: CAWSVRGPEAFF. As DNA, the CDR3 is TGTGCCTGGAGTGTAAGGGGCCCTGAAGCTTTCTTT. The full variable domain, in which reference TRBV30 and TRBJ1-1 provide the parts outside the CDR3, is SQTIHQWPATLVQPVGSPLSLECTVEGTSNPNLYWYRQAAGRGLQLLFYSVGIGQISSEVPQNLSASRPQDRQFILSSKKLLLSDSGFYLCAWSVRGPEAFFGQGTRLTVV.

The chain uses TRBV18 and TRBJ2-2; TRBD2 matches at 15 bases. The CDR3 contains 17 residues. V lost 6 bases, J lost 4 bases, and 6 bases stayed unmatched. Germline CDR1 reads KGHSH; CDR2 reads LQKENI. This chain's CDR3 is CASSLGLAGGPTGELFF. The CDR3 nucleotides read TGTGCCAGCTCCCTTGGACTAGCGGGAGGGCCCACCGGGGAGCTGTTTTTT. The full variable domain, in which reference TRBV18 and TRBJ2-2 provide the parts outside the CDR3, is NAGVMQNPRHLVRRRGQEARLRCSPMKGHSHVYWYRQLPEEGLKFMVYLQKENIIDESGMPKERFSAEFPKEGPSILRIQQVVRGDSAAYFCASSLGLAGGPTGELFFGEGSRLTVL.

The chain couples TRBV9 to TRBJ2-1, with 16 bases aligning to TRBD2. CDR1 is SGDLS, CDR2 YYNGEE, per germline. Germline trimming cut 3 bases from V and 10 bases from J; bases unmatched to any gene: 4. The length of the CDR3 is 15 residues. CDR3: CASSGGTSGRAEQFF. The CDR3 nucleotides read TGTGCCAGCAGCGGGGGGACTAGCGGGAGGGCCGAGCAGTTCTTC. The full variable domain, rest sourced from reference TRBV9 and TRBJ2-1, is DSGVTQTPKHLITATGQRVTLRCSPRSGDLSVYWYQQSLDQGLQFLIQYYNGEERAKGNILERFSAQQFPDLHSELNLSSLELGDSALYFCASSGGTSGRAEQFFGPGTRLTVL.

Note on this clone: Relative to the germline gene, one junction end is altered; a read error may explain this. V is TRBV29-1 and J is TRBJ1-4, with D tentatively TRBD1 (5 bases). The V gene's germline CDR1 is SQVTM and CDR2 ANQGSEA. This CDR3 is 13 amino acids long. As DNA, the CDR3 is TGCAGCGCTTCGGACATAGGGAATGGAAAACTGTTTTTT. Residues: CSASDIGNGKLFF.

The table lists this clone with a count of one. V is TRBV4-3 and J is TRBJ2-1; possible D gene TRBD1, 7 bases. The CDR3 covers 15 residues. V dropped 4 bases and J dropped 6 bases, with 16 bases sitting between them. Per germline, CDR1 LGHNA and CDR2 YSLEER. DNA for the CDR3: TGCGCCAGCAGCCGAGGACAGGAGGGGGGCAATGAGCAGTTCTTC. This codes for CASSRGQEGGNEQFF.